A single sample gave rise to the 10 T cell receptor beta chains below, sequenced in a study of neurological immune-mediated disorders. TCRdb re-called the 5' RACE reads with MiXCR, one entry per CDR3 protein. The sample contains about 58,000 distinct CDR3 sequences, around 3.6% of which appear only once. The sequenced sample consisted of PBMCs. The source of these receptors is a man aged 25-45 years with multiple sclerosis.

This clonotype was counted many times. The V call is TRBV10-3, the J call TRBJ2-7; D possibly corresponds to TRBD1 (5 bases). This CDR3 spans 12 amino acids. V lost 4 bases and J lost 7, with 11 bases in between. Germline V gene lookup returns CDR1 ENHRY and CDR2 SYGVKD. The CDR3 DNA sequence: TGTGCCATCAGTGGGGGCGTCTTGGAGCAGTACTTC. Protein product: CAISGGVLEQYF.

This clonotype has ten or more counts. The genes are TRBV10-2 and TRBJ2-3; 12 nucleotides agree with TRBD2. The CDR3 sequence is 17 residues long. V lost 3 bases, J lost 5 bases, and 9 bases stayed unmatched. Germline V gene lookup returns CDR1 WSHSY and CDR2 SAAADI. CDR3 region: CASSDLAGGPSRDTQYF. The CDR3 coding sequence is TGCGCCAGCAGTGACCTAGCGGGAGGGCCCTCTCGAGATACGCAGTATTTT.

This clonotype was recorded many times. The CDR3 bases are TGTGCCAGCAGTCTTAGAGGGGACAGGGTCTCCTACGAGCAGTACTTC. This gives the protein CASSLRGDRVSYEQYF. This chain uses TRBV7-6 with TRBJ2-7; TRBD1 agrees at 9 bases. This CDR3 is 16 amino acids long. CDR1 and CDR2 from the germline V gene are SGHVS and FNYEAQ. Trimming removed 6 bases from V and 0 bases from J; junction bases left unmatched: 9.

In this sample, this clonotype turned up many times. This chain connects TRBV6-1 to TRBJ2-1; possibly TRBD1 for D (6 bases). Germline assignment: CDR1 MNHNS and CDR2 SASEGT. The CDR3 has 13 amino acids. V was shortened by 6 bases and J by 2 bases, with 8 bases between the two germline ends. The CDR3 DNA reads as TGTGCCAGCAGAACAGGGCCCTACAATGAGCAGTTCTTC. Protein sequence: CASRTGPYNEQFF.

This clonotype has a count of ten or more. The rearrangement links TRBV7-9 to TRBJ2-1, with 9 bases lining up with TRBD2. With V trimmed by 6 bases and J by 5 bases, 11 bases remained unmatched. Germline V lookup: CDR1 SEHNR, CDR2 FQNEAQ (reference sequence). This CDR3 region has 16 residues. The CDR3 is CASSSSVAGGDNEQFF. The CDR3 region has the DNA TGTGCCAGCAGTTCAAGCGTCGCGGGAGGGGACAATGAGCAGTTCTTC.

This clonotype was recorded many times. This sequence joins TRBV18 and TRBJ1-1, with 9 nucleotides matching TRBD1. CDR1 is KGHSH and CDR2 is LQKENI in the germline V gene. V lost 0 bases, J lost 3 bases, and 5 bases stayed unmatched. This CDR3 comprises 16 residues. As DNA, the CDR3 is TGTGCCAGCTCACCACCGGGACAGGGATCACACACTGAAGCTTTCTTT. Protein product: CASSPPGQGSHTEAFF.

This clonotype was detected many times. DNA for the CDR3: TGCAGCGCATCACTAGCGGGAGACTACACAGATACGCAGTATTTT. Translated: CSASLAGDYTDTQYF. This sequence joins TRBV29-1 and TRBJ2-3, with 11 bases fitting TRBD2. Germline CDR1 SQVTM, CDR2 ANQGSEA. V was clipped by 7 bases and J by 2 bases; unmatched bases: 8. The CDR3 consists of 15 residues.

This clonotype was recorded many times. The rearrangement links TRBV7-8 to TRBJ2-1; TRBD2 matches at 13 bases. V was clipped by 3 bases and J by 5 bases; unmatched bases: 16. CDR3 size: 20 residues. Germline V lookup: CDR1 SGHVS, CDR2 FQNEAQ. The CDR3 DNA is TGTGCCAGCAGCTTCGACCTAGGACTAGCGGGAGTAGGGAGAGACAATGAGCAGTTCTTC. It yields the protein CASSFDLGLAGVGRDNEQFF.

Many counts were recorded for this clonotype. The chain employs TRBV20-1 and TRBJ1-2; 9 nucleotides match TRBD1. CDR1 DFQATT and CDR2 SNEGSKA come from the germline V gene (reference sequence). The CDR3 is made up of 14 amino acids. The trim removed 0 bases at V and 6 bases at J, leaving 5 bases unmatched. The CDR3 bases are TGCAGTGCTAGAGACTTGAGGACAGGGGATGGCTACACCTTC. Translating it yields CSARDLRTGDGYTF.

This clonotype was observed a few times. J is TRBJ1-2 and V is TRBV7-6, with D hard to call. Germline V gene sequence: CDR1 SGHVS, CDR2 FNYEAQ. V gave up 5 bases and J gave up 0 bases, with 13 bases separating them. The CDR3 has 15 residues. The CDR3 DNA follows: TGTGCCAGCAGCCGACAAATCGGTGCTAACTATGGCTACACCTTC. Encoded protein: CASSRQIGANYGYTF.